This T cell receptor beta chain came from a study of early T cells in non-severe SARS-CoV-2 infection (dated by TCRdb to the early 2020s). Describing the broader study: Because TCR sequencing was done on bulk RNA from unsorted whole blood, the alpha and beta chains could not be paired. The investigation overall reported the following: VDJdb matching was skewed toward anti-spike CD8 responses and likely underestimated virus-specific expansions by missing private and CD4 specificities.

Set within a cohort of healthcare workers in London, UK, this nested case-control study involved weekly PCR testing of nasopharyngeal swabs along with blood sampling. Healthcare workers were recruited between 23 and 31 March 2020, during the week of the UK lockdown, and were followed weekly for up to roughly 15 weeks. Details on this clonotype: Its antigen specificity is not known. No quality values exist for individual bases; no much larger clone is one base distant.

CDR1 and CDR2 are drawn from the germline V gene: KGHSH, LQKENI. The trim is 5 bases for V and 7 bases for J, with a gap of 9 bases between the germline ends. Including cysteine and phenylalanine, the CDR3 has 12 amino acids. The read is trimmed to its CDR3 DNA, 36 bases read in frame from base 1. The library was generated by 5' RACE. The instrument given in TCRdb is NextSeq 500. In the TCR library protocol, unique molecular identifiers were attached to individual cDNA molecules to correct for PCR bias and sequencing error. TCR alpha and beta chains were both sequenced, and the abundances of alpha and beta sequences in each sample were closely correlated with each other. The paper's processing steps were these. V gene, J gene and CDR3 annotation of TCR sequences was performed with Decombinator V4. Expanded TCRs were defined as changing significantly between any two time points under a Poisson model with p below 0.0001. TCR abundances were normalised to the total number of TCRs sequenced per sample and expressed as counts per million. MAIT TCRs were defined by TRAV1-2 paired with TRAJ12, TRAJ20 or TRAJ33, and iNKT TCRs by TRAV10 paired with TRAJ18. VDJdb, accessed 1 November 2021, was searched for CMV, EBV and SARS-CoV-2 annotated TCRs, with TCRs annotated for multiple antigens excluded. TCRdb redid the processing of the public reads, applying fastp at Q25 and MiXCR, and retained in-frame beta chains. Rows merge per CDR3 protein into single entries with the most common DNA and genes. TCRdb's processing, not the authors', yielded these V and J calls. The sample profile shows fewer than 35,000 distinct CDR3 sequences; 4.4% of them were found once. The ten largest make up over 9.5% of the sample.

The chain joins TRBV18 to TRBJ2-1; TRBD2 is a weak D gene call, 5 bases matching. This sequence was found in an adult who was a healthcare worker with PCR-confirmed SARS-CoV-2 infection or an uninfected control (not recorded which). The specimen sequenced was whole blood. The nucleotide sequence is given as TGTGCCAGCTCAACCGGGAAGAATGAGCAGTTCTTC. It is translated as CASSTGKNEQFF. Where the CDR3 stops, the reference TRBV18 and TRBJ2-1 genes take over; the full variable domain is NAGVMQNPRHLVRRRGQEARLRCSPMKGHSHVYWYRQLPEEGLKFMVYLQKENIIDESGMPKERFSAEFPKEGPSILRIQQVVRGDSAAYFCASSTGKNEQFFGPGTRLTVL.